The T cell receptor beta chain under discussion was sequenced for a study of radiation and T cells in renal cell carcinoma. Specified time point: blood 2 weeks post-SBRT. The treatment: 15 Gy SBRT to primary tumor, nephrectomy 4 weeks later. The length of the CDR3 is 13 residues. Germline CDR1 SGHRS, CDR2 YFSETQ. Trimming removed 4 bases at V and 0 bases at J, with 5 bases between. Produced via immunoSEQ multiplex PCR; TCRdb's table is partial and in-frame only. Of tens of thousands of clones listed, 80% to 90% are singletons. The sequence was collected from a woman aged 50 to 60 with renal cell carcinoma. Specimen: blood, collected from a patient whose treatment included radiotherapy and nephrectomy. The chain is built from TRBV5-1 and TRBJ1-5; D is undetermined. CDR3 loop: CASSQDSNQPQHF. Here the CDR3 DNA reads TGCGCCAGCAGCCAGGATAGCAATCAGCCCCAGCATTTT.